Below, one TCR beta chain is given with its context. What this receptor recognizes is not known. The record has no base qualities; no much larger clone is one base away. The data belong to a study of T cell changes during pregnancy in multiple sclerosis (dated by TCRdb to the late 2010s). About the study as a whole: The study looked at changes in the T cell repertoire across pregnancy in women with multiple sclerosis.

Library method: the immunoSEQ multiplex PCR assay. The table was pulled from immuneACCESS by TCRdb, which kept in-frame rearrangements only. Such tables lose some clones; where checked, under half of the loss comes from unresolved V genes, and the rest has no known cause. For this sample there are tens of thousands of clones; 85% to 90% appear just once. The top ten constitute around 0.79% of the sample. The V and J ends are trimmed by 5 bases and 7 bases, leaving 17 bases between them. Measured from the cysteine to the phenylalanine, the CDR3 is 14 residues long. CDR3 DNA is the only sequence kept; it has 42 bases, read in frame from the first base. For CDR1 and CDR2, the germline V gene (reference sequence) lists SEHNR and FQNEAQ.

This specimen consisted of CD4+ T cells from peripheral blood mononuclear cells, obtained in the first trimester of pregnancy. In this chain, TRBV7-9 is recombined with TRBJ1-2; TRBD1 is perhaps the D gene, given 6 matching bases. This TCR was sampled from a female donor in good health, enrolled as a control in a pregnancy study. The nucleotides read TGTGCCAGCAGCCATCGTGGGGGCGAGGGTGGCTACACCTTC. Translated, it reads CASSHRGGEGGYTF.